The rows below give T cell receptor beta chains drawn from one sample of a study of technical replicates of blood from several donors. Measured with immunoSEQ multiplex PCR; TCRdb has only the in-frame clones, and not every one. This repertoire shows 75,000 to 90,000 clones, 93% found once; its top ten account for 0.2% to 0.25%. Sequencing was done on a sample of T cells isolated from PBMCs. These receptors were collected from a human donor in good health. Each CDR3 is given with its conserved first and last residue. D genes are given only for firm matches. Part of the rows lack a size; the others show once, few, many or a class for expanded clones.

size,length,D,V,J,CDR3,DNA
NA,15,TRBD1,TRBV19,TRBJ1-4,CASSIPGTEDEKLFF,TGTGCCAGTAGTATACCGGGGACAGAAGATGAAAAACTGTTTTTT
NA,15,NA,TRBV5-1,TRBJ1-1,CASSFPDTANTEAFF,TGCGCCAGCAGCTTCCCGGACACTGCGAACACTGAAGCTTTCTTT
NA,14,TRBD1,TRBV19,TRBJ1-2,CASSIQQGVPGYTF,TGTGCCAGTAGTATCCAACAGGGGGTACCTGGCTACACCTTC
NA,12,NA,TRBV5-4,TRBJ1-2,CASSGQGEGYTF,TGTGCCAGCAGCGGGCAGGGTGAAGGCTACACCTTC
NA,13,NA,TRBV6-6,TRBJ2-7,CASRDTPSYEQYF,TGTGCCAGCCGGGACACTCCCTCCTACGAGCAGTACTTC
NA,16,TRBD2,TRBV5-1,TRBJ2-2,CASSLDLAGKTGELFF,TGCGCCAGCAGCTTGGACCTAGCGGGCAAGACCGGGGAGCTGTTTTTT
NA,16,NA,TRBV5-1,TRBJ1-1,CASSLGRQSMNTEAFF,TGCGCCAGCAGCTTGGGCAGACAGTCCATGAACACTGAAGCTTTCTTT
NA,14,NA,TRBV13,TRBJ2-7,CASSLSLRTVEQYF,TGTGCCAGCAGCTTAAGTTTAAGGACAGTCGAGCAGTACTTC
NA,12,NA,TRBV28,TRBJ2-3,CASSSITDTQYF,TGTGCCAGCAGTTCAATCACAGATACGCAGTATTTT
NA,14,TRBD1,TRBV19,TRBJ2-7,CATTDRAGSYEQYF,TGTGCCACCACAGACAGGGCCGGATCTTACGAGCAGTACTTC
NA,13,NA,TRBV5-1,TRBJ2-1,CASGGARSNEQFF,TGCGCCAGCGGCGGGGCCCGGTCCAATGAGCAGTTCTTC
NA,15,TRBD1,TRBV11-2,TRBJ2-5,CASSSSTGLGETQYF,TGTGCCAGCAGCTCGTCGACAGGGTTAGGAGAGACCCAGTACTTC
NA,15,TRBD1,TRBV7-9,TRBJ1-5,CASSLGTGENQPQHF,TGTGCCAGCAGCTTAGGGACAGGGGAGAATCAGCCCCAGCATTTT
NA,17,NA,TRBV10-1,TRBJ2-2,CASSDPLGGVATGELFF,TGCGCCAGCAGTGACCCTTTAGGGGGAGTAGCCACCGGGGAGCTGTTTTTT
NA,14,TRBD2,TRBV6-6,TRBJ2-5,CASSYTGGRETQYF,TGTGCCAGCAGTTATACGGGGGGGCGCGAGACCCAGTACTTC
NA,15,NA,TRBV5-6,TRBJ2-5,CASSSAEGFQETQYF,TGTGCCAGCAGCTCGGCGGAAGGTTTCCAGGAGACCCAGTACTTC
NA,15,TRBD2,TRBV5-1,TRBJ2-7,CASSWTTSGYYEQYF,TGCGCCAGCAGCTGGACGACTAGCGGATACTACGAGCAGTACTTC
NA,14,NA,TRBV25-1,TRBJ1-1,CASIDTWYRTEAFF,TGTGCCAGCATCGACACATGGTATCGCACTGAAGCTTTCTTT
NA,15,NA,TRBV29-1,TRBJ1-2,CSVDSLGVTTYGYTF,TGCAGCGTCGACTCCCTCGGGGTTACGACTTATGGCTACACCTTC
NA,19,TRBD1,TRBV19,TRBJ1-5,CASRFSGTGGVIGNQPQHF,TGTGCCAGTCGTTTTTCTGGAACAGGGGGAGTCATAGGCAATCAGCCCCAGCATTTT
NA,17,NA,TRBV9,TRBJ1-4,CASSVAPLITTNEKLFF,TGTGCCAGCAGCGTAGCACCACTGATTACAACTAATGAAAAACTGTTTTTT
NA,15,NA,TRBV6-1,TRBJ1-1,CASSEALRRRAEAFF,TGTGCCAGCAGTGAAGCGCTTCGACGGAGGGCTGAAGCTTTCTTT
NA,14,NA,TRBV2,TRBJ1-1,CASSVTGERTEAFF,TGTGCCAGCAGTGTGACGGGGGAACGGACTGAAGCTTTCTTT
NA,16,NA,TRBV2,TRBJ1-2,CASSEVSSTPNYGYTF,TGTGCCAGCAGTGAAGTATCTTCGACTCCTAACTATGGCTACACCTTC
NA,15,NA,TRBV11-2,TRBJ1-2,CASSLDGAFRGGYTF,TGTGCCAGCAGCTTAGATGGTGCGTTCAGGGGAGGCTACACCTTC
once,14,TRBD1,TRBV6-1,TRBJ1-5,CASAYRQGYQPQHF,TGTGCCAGCGCCTATCGACAGGGCTATCAGCCCCAGCATTTT
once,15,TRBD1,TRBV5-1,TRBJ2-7,CASSVSTGGFYEQYF,TGCGCCAGCAGCGTTTCGACAGGGGGCTTTTACGAGCAGTACTTC
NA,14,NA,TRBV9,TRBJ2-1,CASSVVPEHNEQFF,TGTGCCAGCAGCGTAGTCCCGGAGCACAATGAGCAGTTCTTC
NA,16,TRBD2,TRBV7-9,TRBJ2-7,CASSSGALAGGDEQYF,TGTGCCAGCAGCTCCGGAGCACTAGCGGGAGGGGACGAGCAGTACTTC
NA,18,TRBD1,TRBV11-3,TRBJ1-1,CASTGQGAWGKTDTEAFF,TGTGCCAGCACGGGACAGGGGGCGTGGGGTAAGACGGACACTGAAGCTTTCTTT
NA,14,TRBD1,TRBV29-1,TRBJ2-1,CSVGGRGNYNEQFF,TGCAGCGTTGGGGGCAGGGGGAACTACAATGAGCAGTTCTTC
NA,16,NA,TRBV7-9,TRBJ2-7,CASSPYRAQNPYEQYF,TGTGCCAGCAGCCCCTACAGGGCCCAAAATCCCTACGAGCAGTACTTC
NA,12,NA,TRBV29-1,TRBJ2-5,CSGGAHQETQYF,TGCAGCGGGGGAGCCCACCAAGAGACCCAGTACTTC
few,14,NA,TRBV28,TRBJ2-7,CASSFEAISYEQYF,TGTGCCAGCAGTTTTGAGGCGATTTCCTACGAGCAGTACTTC
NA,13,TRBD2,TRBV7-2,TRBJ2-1,CASSRGLAGGQFF,TGTGCCAGCAGCCGTGGACTAGCGGGAGGGCAGTTCTTC
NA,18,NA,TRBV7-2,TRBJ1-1,CASSYYAGAGLMNTEAFF,TGTGCCAGCAGCTATTATGCAGGGGCTGGGCTGATGAACACTGAAGCTTTCTTT
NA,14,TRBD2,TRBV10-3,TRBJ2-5,CAMGGGGSIETQYF,TGTGCCATGGGTGGCGGGGGGTCGATAGAGACCCAGTACTTC
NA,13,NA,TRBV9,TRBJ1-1,CASSEGGGTEAFF,TGTGCCAGCAGCGAGGGGGGAGGGACTGAAGCTTTCTTT
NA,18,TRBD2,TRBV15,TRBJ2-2,CATSPGLAGGPFTGELFF,TGTGCCACCAGCCCGGGACTAGCGGGAGGGCCGTTCACCGGGGAGCTGTTTTTT
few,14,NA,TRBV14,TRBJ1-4,CASRAGWGNEKLFF,TGTGCCAGCAGAGCGGGTTGGGGGAATGAAAAACTGTTTTTT
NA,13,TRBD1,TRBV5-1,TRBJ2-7,CASSPGQGREQYF,TGCGCCAGCAGCCCAGGACAGGGGCGCGAGCAGTACTTC
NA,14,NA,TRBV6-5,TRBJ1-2,CASSYGTSNRGYTF,TGTGCCAGCAGTTATGGGACATCAAACAGGGGCTACACCTTC
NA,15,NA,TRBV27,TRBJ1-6,CASSLDTRPHSPLHF,TGTGCCAGCAGCCTGGACACCCGCCCCCATTCACCCCTCCACTTT
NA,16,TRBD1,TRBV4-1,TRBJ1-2,CASSQLTGGSNYGYTF,TGCGCCAGCAGCCAACTTACAGGGGGCTCAAACTATGGCTACACCTTC
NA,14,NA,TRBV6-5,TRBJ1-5,CASRQGPYNQPQHF,TGTGCCAGCCGGCAGGGTCCTTACAATCAGCCCCAGCATTTT
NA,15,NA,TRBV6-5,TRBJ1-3,CASSAGFYSGNTIYF,TGTGCCAGCAGTGCGGGATTTTACTCTGGAAACACCATATATTTT
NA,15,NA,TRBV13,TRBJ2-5,CASSLGSSEVETQYF,TGTGCCAGCAGCTTAGGCTCTAGCGAAGTAGAGACCCAGTACTTC
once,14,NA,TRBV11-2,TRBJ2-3,CASSQRVSTDTQYF,TGTGCCAGCAGCCAGCGGGTTAGCACAGATACGCAGTATTTT
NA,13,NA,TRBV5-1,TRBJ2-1,CASSFITPGEQFF,TGCGCCAGCAGCTTCATAACACCAGGTGAGCAGTTCTTC
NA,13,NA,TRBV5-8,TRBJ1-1,CASSSLWGPEAFF,TGTGCCAGCAGTTCCCTTTGGGGGCCTGAAGCTTTCTTT
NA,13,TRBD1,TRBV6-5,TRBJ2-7,CASSPDRNYEQYF,TGTGCCAGCAGCCCGGACAGGAACTACGAGCAGTACTTC
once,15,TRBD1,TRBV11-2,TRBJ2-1,CASSLLGGLHNEQFF,TGTGCCAGCAGCCTGCTAGGGGGCCTACACAATGAGCAGTTCTTC
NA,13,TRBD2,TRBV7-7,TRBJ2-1,CASSAGLGNEQFF,TGTGCCAGCAGCGCGGGACTAGGAAATGAGCAGTTCTTC
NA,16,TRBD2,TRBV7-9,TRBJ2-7,CASSSTNIAGEDEQYF,TGTGCCAGCAGCTCCACGAATATAGCGGGGGAGGACGAGCAGTACTTC
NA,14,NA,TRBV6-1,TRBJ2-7,CASSVQSGSYEQYF,TGTGCCAGCAGTGTGCAATCGGGCTCCTACGAGCAGTACTTC